A selection of T cell receptor beta chains follows, all from one sample in a study of T cell changes during pregnancy in multiple sclerosis. The data were produced by immunoSEQ multiplex PCR, yet TCRdb's version contains in-frame clones alone and is incomplete. The table records about 48,000 clones, 88% of them present only once. The sequences come from CD4+ T cells from peripheral blood mononuclear cells, collected in the second trimester of pregnancy. The receptor set was obtained from a female donor with multiple sclerosis, enrolled in a pregnancy study. CDR3s include the opening cysteine and the closing phenylalanine or tryptophan. Each record gives: clone size, V gene, D gene, J gene, CDR3 DNA, CDR3 protein. D genes are given only for firm matches. For some rows the clone size is stated as once, few or many, or as a class when expanded; others skip it.

.,TRBV5-4,.,TRBJ1-1,TGTGCCAGCAGCTGGGTGGGCCAGAACACTGAAGCTTTCTTT,CASSWVGQNTEAFF
.,TRBV6-6,TRBD1,TRBJ2-2,TGTGCCAGCAAACCCGGGACAGCCCGCACCGGGGAGCTGTTTTTT,CASKPGTARTGELFF
.,TRBV5-1,TRBD1,TRBJ2-7,TGCGCCAGCAGCCTTCAACCCCAGGGGGCCGGTGCCTACGAGCAGTACTTC,CASSLQPQGAGAYEQYF
once,TRBV13,TRBD1,TRBJ2-3,TGTGCCAGCAGCGGAACAGGGGTACATACGCAGTATTTT,CASSGTGVHTQYF
.,TRBV7-9,TRBD1,TRBJ1-1,TGTGCCAGCAGCGTCCCCGGGACAGGGTTCACTGAAGCTTTCTTT,CASSVPGTGFTEAFF
.,TRBV2,TRBD2,TRBJ2-1,TGTGCCAGCAGTGGAGGGGACTACCAGCAGTTCTTC,CASSGGDYQQFF
.,TRBV5-1,.,TRBJ2-1,TGCGCCAGCAGCTTGAGTTTGCAGGAGCAGTTCTTC,CASSLSLQEQFF
.,TRBV4-2,.,TRBJ1-4,TGTGCCAGCAGCCAACAGGGAAGGATCGCTAATGAAAAACTGTTTTTT,CASSQQGRIANEKLFF
.,TRBV4-1,TRBD2,TRBJ2-7,TGCGCCAGCAGCCAAGTTTTCCCCACTAGCGGGACCTCCTACGAGCAGTACTTC,CASSQVFPTSGTSYEQYF
.,TRBV7-9,TRBD2,TRBJ2-1,TGTGCCAGCAGCTTGGGAAGACTAGCGGGAGGGCCAGCTGAGCAGTTCTTC,CASSLGRLAGGPAEQFF
.,TRBV7-3,TRBD1,TRBJ2-5,TGTGCCAGCAGCAAGACAGGGGGGACCCAAGAGACCCAGTACTTC,CASSKTGGTQETQYF
.,TRBV27,TRBD2,TRBJ2-7,TGTGCCAGCAGTTTCGAGCGGGGGACCTACGAGCAGTACTTC,CASSFERGTYEQYF
.,TRBV9,TRBD1,TRBJ2-1,TGTGCCAGCAGCGTAGGTCAAGGGACAGGCCAATACAATGAGCAGTTCTTC,CASSVGQGTGQYNEQFF
.,TRBV18,.,TRBJ2-1,TGTGCCAGCTCACCAGGGGCTCCCTATTACAATGAGCAGTTCTTC,CASSPGAPYYNEQFF
.,TRBV19,.,TRBJ1-5,TGTGCCAGTAGTATGTGGGGCAGGCAGCCCCAGCATTTT,CASSMWGRQPQHF
.,TRBV5-1,TRBD1,TRBJ1-1,TGCGCCAGCAGCTTGGCGGGACAGTCAAACACTGAAGCTTTCTTT,CASSLAGQSNTEAFF
.,TRBV6-5,.,TRBJ1-1,TGTGCCAGCATCCATCGGGGGGGAGCTTTCTTT,CASIHRGGAFF